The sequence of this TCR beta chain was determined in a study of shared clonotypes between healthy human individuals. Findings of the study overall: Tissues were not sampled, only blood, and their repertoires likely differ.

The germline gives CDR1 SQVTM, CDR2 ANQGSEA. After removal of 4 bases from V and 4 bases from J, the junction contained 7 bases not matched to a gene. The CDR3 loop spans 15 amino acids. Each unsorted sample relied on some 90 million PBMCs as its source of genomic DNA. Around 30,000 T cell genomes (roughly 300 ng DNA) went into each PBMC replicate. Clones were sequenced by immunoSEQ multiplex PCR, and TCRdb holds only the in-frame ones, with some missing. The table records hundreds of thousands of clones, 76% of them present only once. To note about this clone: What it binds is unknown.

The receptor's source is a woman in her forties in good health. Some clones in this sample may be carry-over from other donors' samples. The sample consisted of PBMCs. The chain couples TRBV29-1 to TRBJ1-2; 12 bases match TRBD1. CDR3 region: CSVGGQGARGYGYTF. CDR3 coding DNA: TGCAGCGTTGGGGGACAGGGGGCGCGCGGCTATGGCTACACCTTC.